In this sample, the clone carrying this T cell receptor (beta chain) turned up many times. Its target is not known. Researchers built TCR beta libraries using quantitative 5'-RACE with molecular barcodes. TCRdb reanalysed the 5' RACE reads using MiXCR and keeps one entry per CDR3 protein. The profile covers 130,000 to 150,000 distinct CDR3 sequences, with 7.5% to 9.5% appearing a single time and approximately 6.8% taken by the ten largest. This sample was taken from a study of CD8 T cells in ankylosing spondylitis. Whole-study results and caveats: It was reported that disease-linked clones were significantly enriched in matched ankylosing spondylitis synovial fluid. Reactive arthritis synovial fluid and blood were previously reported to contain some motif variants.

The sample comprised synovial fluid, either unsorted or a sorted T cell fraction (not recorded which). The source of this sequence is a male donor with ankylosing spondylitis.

This CDR3 reads CASSSGTGGYNEQFF. The CDR3 nucleotides read TGCGCCAGCAGCAGCGGGACAGGGGGCTACAATGAGCAGTTCTTC. This rearrangement joins TRBV5-1 to TRBJ2-1, with 11 bases lining up with TRBD1. There are 15 residues in the CDR3. Germline CDR1 and CDR2: SGHRS and YFSETQ. Trimming took 4 bases from V and 3 from J; bases not matched to a gene: 3.